The following is a T cell receptor (beta chain) sequence with its context. Here immunoSEQ multiplex PCR was the method, and the copy in TCRdb shows in-frame clones only, minus some. The table lists about 410,000 clones, about nine tenths of them singletons, with less than 2% in the top ten. Per germline, CDR1 LGHDT and CDR2 YNNKEL (reference sequence). V dropped 0 bases and J dropped 2 bases, with 13 bases sitting between them. This CDR3 comprises 16 residues. The entry originates in a study of blood T cell repertoires in COVID-19. The overall study: Specimens from acute and convalescent COVID-19 originated in the United States, Italy and Spain. PBMCs, B-cell-depleted T cells, or T cells provided the cDNA or gDNA that made up the material.

Input material: PBMCs or T cells enriched from blood (not recorded which). The clonotype originates from a woman younger than 45 who had recovered from COVID-19. The J gene is TRBJ1-1, the V gene TRBV3-1 (or the pseudogene TRBV3-2); D not resolved. The CDR3: CASSQEGGYTNTEAFF. CDR3 bases: TGTGCCAGCAGCCAAGAAGGAGGGTACACTAACACTGAAGCTTTCTTT.